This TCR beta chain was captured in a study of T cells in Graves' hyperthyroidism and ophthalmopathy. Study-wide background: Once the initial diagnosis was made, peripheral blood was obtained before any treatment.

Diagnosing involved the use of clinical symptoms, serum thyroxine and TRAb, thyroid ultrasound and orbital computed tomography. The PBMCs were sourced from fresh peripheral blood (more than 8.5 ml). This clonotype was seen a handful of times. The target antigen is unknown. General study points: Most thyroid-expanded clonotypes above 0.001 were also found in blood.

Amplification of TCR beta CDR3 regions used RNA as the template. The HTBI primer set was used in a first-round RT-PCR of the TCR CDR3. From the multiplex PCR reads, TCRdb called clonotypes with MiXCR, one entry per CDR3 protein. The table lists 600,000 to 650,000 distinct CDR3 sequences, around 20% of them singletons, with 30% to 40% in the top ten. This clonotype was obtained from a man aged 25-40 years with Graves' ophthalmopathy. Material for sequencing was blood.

CDR3 in amino acids: CASSPSRLAGDQQYF. The CDR3 DNA reads TGTGCCAGCAGCCCCTCGAGACTAGCGGGCGATCAGCAGTACTTC. J is TRBJ2-7 and V is TRBV9, with 10 positions matching TRBD2. Looked up from germline, CDR1 is SGDLS and CDR2 is YYNGEE. This CDR3 is built from 15 residues. Germline trimming cut 4 bases from V and 8 bases from J; bases unmatched to any gene: 12.